This T cell receptor (beta chain) originates from a study of blood T cell repertoires in COVID-19. This table comes from immunoSEQ multiplex PCR, and its TCRdb copy is limited to in-frame clones, with some not included. The top ten hold over 10% of the sample, which has 150,000 to 200,000 clones, approximately 80% seen once. This CDR3 spans 14 amino acids. Trimming stripped 7 bases from V and 4 bases from J, with 16 bases between. The germline V gene encodes CDR1 SNHLY and CDR2 FYNNEI. The TCR comes from a woman aged 55-70 years who had recovered from COVID-19. The chain joins TRBV2 to TRBJ1-1, with D hard to call. The sample consisted of PBMCs or T cells enriched from blood (not recorded which). Here the CDR3 DNA reads TGTGCCAGCAAGGTTAGAGGGATTACCACTGAAGCTTTCTTT. As protein: CASKVRGITTEAFF.